The T cell receptor (beta chain) under discussion was sequenced for a study of radiotherapy plus CTLA-4 blockade in lung cancer. The method was immunoSEQ multiplex PCR; TCRdb's version includes in-frame clones alone and lacks a portion of them. The repertoire includes 75,000 to 100,000 clones, about 90% of them detected once, and nearly 5% sits in the top ten. This CDR3 is built from 14 residues. The germline V gene has CDR1 MNHEY and CDR2 SMNVEV (reference sequence). J lost 2 bases, V lost 5 bases, and 5 bases had no gene match. The sample consisted of peripheral blood, taken from a patient treated with radiotherapy plus ipilimumab. The origin of this receptor is a human donor with non-small cell lung cancer that progressed on radiotherapy plus ipilimumab. J is TRBJ1-2 and V is TRBV27, with 7 bases aligning to TRBD1. The CDR3 DNA reads as TGTGCCAGCAGTCTGACAGGGAGGAACTATGGCTACACCTTC. It codes for CASSLTGRNYGYTF.